Each of the 26 T cell receptor beta chains below was sequenced from the same sample in a study of blood T cells in healthy people across ages (dated by TCRdb to about 2015). The method was 5' RACE. Sequencing used an Illumina HiSeq 2500. A second about 7 to 11 cycle PCR used a sample-barcoded 5' primer and a J-beta primer mix. TCRdb reprocessing: public reads trimmed at Q25 with fastp, clones called with MiXCR, in-frame beta chains kept. Rows with a matching CDR3 protein are joined into one entry that keeps the most common DNA and genes. The sample data list about 1.8 million distinct CDR3 sequences, and less than 50% of these were observed just once. Of the sample, less than 2.5% is held by the ten largest clones. The sequenced sample consisted of blood. The receptors stem from a woman between 40 and 55 years old in good health.

CDR3 sequence (DNA): TGTGCCAGTTATACCGCCTACAATGAGCAGTTCTTC. The encoded protein is CASYTAYNEQFF. This chain links TRBV27 with TRBJ2-1; D is unresolved. This CDR3 has 12 residues. V lost 9 bases, J lost 2 bases, and 8 bases lay in between. The germline V gene has CDR1 MNHEY and CDR2 SMNVEV (reference sequence).

This chain uses TRBV20-1 with TRBJ2-1; TRBD2 matches at 11 bases. Looked up from germline, CDR1 is DFQATT and CDR2 is SNEGSKA (reference sequence). V gave up 1 base and J gave up 6 bases; unmatched junction bases: 2. The CDR3 length is 14 residues. CDR3 DNA: TGCAGTGCTAGAGGACTAGCGGGGAGCAATGAGCAGTTCTTC. It encodes CSARGLAGSNEQFF.

This rearrangement joins TRBV29-1 to TRBJ1-1, with 8 bases fitting TRBD1. Germline V gene lookup returns CDR1 SQVTM and CDR2 ANQGSEA. This CDR3 is 13 amino acids long. The V segment lost 6 bases and the J segment 4 bases; nucleotides outside the gene matches: 7. CDR3 amino acids: CSVVRGPSTEAFF. CDR3 DNA sequence: TGCAGCGTCGTCAGGGGGCCGAGCACTGAAGCTTTCTTT.

This clonotype showed up just a few times. DNA of the CDR3: TGTGCCAGCAGCGTAGATGGGGGCCACTATGGCTACACCTTC. Protein product: CASSVDGGHYGYTF. This chain joins TRBV9 and TRBJ1-2; TRBD1 might be the D (6 bases). Looked up from germline, CDR1 is SGDLS and CDR2 is YYNGEE. This CDR3 is 14 amino acids long. Trimming pared 0 bases from V and 3 bases from J, leaving 9 bases between.

The chain links TRBV20-1 to TRBJ1-5; 7 nucleotides line up with TRBD1. After removal of 2 bases from V and 7 bases from J, the junction contained 8 bases not matched to a gene. The germline gives CDR1 DFQATT, CDR2 SNEGSKA (reference sequence). The CDR3 length is 14 residues. CDR3 sequence reads: CSARSGQVRQPQHF. For the CDR3, the DNA is TGCAGTGCTAGATCCGGACAGGTCCGCCAGCCCCAGCATTTT.

The chain carries TRBV4-3 and TRBJ2-7; TRBD2 agrees at 8 bases. The assigned J gene may be wrong: the sequence end matches TRBJ2-5 better. The CDR3 consists of 16 residues. From germline, CDR1 is LGHNA and CDR2 YSLEER. DNA of the CDR3: TGCGCCAGCAGCCAAGATAATAGGCGGGGGGCAGAGACCCAGTACTTC. Translated, it gives CASSQDNRRGAETQYF.

The genes are TRBV28 and TRBJ2-3; 8 nucleotides match TRBD2. Germline V gene data show CDR1 as MDHEN and CDR2 as SYDVKM. The CDR3 is 15 residues long. J was trimmed by 0 bases and V by 6 bases; bases with no gene match: 5. Here the CDR3 DNA reads TGTGCCAGCAGGCGGGGGGCGGCTAGCACAGATACGCAGTATTTT. Amino acid sequence: CASRRGAASTDTQYF.

V is TRBV6-2 or TRBV6-3 and J is TRBJ2-7, with TRBD1 matching 10 bases. Trimming took 5 bases from V and 6 from J; bases not matched to a gene: 4. The CDR3 loop spans 13 amino acids. CDR1 and CDR2 from the germline V gene are MNHEY and SVGEGT. Here the CDR3 reads CASSPGQGTEQYF. The CDR3 nucleotides read TGTGCCAGCAGTCCGGGACAGGGGACCGAGCAGTACTTC.

In this sample, this clonotype turned up a few times. The chain carries TRBV7-2 and TRBJ1-1, with D perhaps matching TRBD1 (5 bases). Looked up from germline, CDR1 is SGHTA and CDR2 is FQGNSA. V lost 6 bases, J lost 0 bases, and 11 bases lay in between. This CDR3 contains 14 residues. CDR3 DNA: TGTGCCAGCAGAGTACAGGCCATGAACACTGAAGCTTTCTTT. Translating gives CASRVQAMNTEAFF.

This chain connects TRBV6-2 or TRBV6-3 to TRBJ1-2; tentative D call: TRBD1 (6 bases). The germline V gene encodes CDR1 MNHEY and CDR2 SVGEGT. Trimming pared 5 bases from V and 7 bases from J, leaving 20 bases between. The CDR3 totals 15 residues. CDR3 coding DNA: TGTGCCAGCAGTGGCGGGGGCCGGGACCTAGGTGGCTACACCTTC. The encoded protein is CASSGGGRDLGGYTF.

This clonotype occurred a few times. DNA of the CDR3: TGTGCTAGTGCCCTGGACGTAAGCTACGAGCAGTACTTC. Protein product: CASALDVSYEQYF. V usage is TRBV12-5 and J usage is TRBJ2-7; D gene ambiguous. The CDR3 runs 13 residues. Trimming took 7 bases from V and 3 from J, leaving 13 bases between them. The germline V gene encodes CDR1 LGHNT and CDR2 FRNRAP.

V usage is TRBV27 and J usage is TRBJ1-4; 7 positions agree with TRBD1. Trimming removed 0 bases from V and 7 bases from J; junction bases left unmatched: 11. The CDR3 totals 17 residues. Germline CDR1 and CDR2: MNHEY and SMNVEV (reference sequence). The CDR3 loop reads CASSLSPLDRVIEKLFF. The CDR3 DNA follows: TGTGCCAGCAGTTTATCTCCCCTTGACAGGGTGATTGAAAAACTGTTTTTT.

This clonotype was seen just once. The chain joins TRBV12-3 or TRBV12-4 to TRBJ2-6; 8 bases match TRBD1. The CDR3 length is 19 residues. The trim removed 6 bases at V and 0 bases at J, leaving 13 bases unmatched. The chain's CDR3 is CASRRSTQGGGSGANVLTF. The CDR3 DNA reads TGTGCCAGCAGAAGAAGTACACAGGGGGGAGGCTCTGGGGCCAACGTCCTGACTTTC.

For this clonotype: At one end the junction does not follow the germline gene, possibly because of a read error. The chain recombines TRBV7-7 with TRBJ1-5; unclear D gene. Germline lookup yields CDR1 SSHAT and CDR2 FNYEAQ (reference sequence). This CDR3 contains 15 residues. The DNA for the CDR3 is TGTGCTAGCAGCTTCGCAGACAAAAACAATCAGCCCCAGCATTTT. This translates into CASSFADKNNQPQHF.

This clonotype was seen more than once but under ten times. The V call is TRBV12-3 or TRBV12-4, the J call TRBJ1-5, with unresolved D. V dropped 5 bases and J dropped 0 bases, with 8 bases sitting between them. The length of the CDR3 is 14 residues. CDR3 bases: TGTGCCAGCAGTCCCCTTTATAGCAATCAGCCCCAGCATTTT. It is translated as CASSPLYSNQPQHF.

This clonotype was seen many times. This chain joins TRBV7-2 and TRBJ2-5, with D perhaps being TRBD1 or TRBD2 (6 bases each). The V gene lost 0 bases and the J gene lost 1 base, with 9 bases spanning the gap. The V gene's germline CDR1 is SGHTA and CDR2 FQGNSA. The CDR3 is 15 amino acids. This CDR3 reads CASSLAGGRQETQYF. CDR3 nucleotide sequence: TGTGCCAGCAGCTTAGCGGGGGGCCGCCAAGAGACCCAGTACTTC. Combining the CDR3 with reference TRBV7-2 and TRBJ2-5 gives the whole variable domain GAGVSQSPSNKVTEKGKDVELRCDPISGHTALYWYRQSLGQGLEFLIYFQGNSAPDKSGLPSDRFSAERTGGSVSTLTIQRTQQEDSAVYLCASSLAGGRQETQYFGPGTRLLVL.

This chain links TRBV27 with TRBJ2-7; 8 bases map to TRBD2. J was trimmed by 0 bases and V by 8 bases; bases with no gene match: 6. Germline assignment: CDR1 MNHEY and CDR2 SMNVEV (reference sequence). The CDR3 extends over 14 amino acids. CDR3 residues: CASYNSGASYEQYF. The CDR3 DNA is TGTGCCAGCTATAATAGCGGGGCCTCCTACGAGCAGTACTTC.

The rearrangement links TRBV29-1 to TRBJ2-2; the match to TRBD1 covers 7 bases. CDR3 length: 18 amino acids. The ends lost 6 bases at V and 5 bases at J; junction bases unmatched: 21. The germline CDR1 and CDR2 sequences are SQVTM and ANQGSEA. CDR3 DNA sequence: TGCAGCGTAACGACAGGGCGACTGGGGTTAAGAAAGACCGGGGAGCTGTTTTTT. As protein: CSVTTGRLGLRKTGELFF.

The rearrangement links TRBV20-1 to TRBJ2-1; 9 nucleotides match TRBD1. This CDR3 has 14 residues. The germline CDR1 and CDR2 sequences are DFQATT and SNEGSKA (reference sequence). V lost 5 bases and J lost 6; bases outside the gene matches: 8. The CDR3, as DNA: TGCAGTGCTCTGGACAGGGGATGGGGCAATGAGCAGTTCTTC. Protein: CSALDRGWGNEQFF.

The chain couples TRBV24-1 to TRBJ2-3; tentative D call: TRBD1 (6 bases). The ends were cut back, 4 bases at V and 5 bases at J, with 15 bases in the middle. CDR3 length equals 15 residues. Germline lookup yields CDR1 KGHDR and CDR2 SFDVKD. DNA for the CDR3: TGTGCCACCAGTGACCCAGGGATAGGGGGAGATACGCAGTATTTT. It encodes CATSDPGIGGDTQYF.

This clonotype appeared once. V gene TRBV5-1 combines with J gene TRBJ2-4, with 10 bases matching TRBD1. The DNA matches TRBJ2-7 better at its end, which makes the J call doubtful. In germline, CDR1 is SGHRS, CDR2 YFSETQ. CDR3 length: 15 residues. The CDR3 nucleotides read TGCGCCAGCAGTTTGACGGGACAGGGGTTCCACGAGCAGTACTTC. Encoded protein: CASSLTGQGFHEQYF.

This clonotype has only a few counts. The genes are TRBV20-1 and TRBJ2-3; perhaps TRBD2 as D (7 bases). Germline CDR1 is DFQATT and CDR2 is SNEGSKA (reference sequence). The CDR3 totals 15 residues. The ends were cut back, 4 bases at V and 2 bases at J, with 16 bases in the middle. The CDR3 DNA follows: TGCAGTGCTACCGATGGGGGGGGCCCCACAGATACGCAGTATTTT. It is translated as CSATDGGGPTDTQYF.

The genes are TRBV27 and TRBJ2-1, with D perhaps TRBD1 or TRBD2 (6 bases each). The ends were cut back, 4 bases at V and 1 base at J, with 11 bases in the middle. The CDR3 extends over 15 amino acids. Germline CDR1 and CDR2: MNHEY and SMNVEV (reference sequence). The CDR3 bases are TGTGCCAGCAGTTGGGGGGCTCGGTCCTACAATGAGCAGTTCTTC. Its protein product is CASSWGARSYNEQFF.

This clonotype has at least ten counts. Possible read error: a much larger clone is one base away. The DNA of the CDR3 is TGTGCCAGCAGCTGGCGGACGGCCTCCTACAATGAGCAGTTCTTC. It specifies CASSWRTASYNEQFF. The chain links TRBV7-2 to TRBJ2-1; D ambiguous. Germline V gene lookup returns CDR1 SGHTA and CDR2 FQGNSA. The CDR3 extends over 15 amino acids. The V gene lost 4 bases and the J gene lost 0 bases, with 10 bases spanning the gap.

The chain recombines TRBV7-2 with TRBJ1-1; the D gene is possibly TRBD1 (5 bases). V lost 5 bases and J 1 base, leaving 11 bases between the germline ends. CDR3 size: 14 residues. Germline V gene sequence: CDR1 SGHTA, CDR2 FQGNSA. CDR3 sequence reads: CASSVQVSNTEAFF. The CDR3 nucleotides are TGTGCCAGCAGCGTACAGGTCTCGAACACTGAAGCTTTCTTT.

This clonotype was counted between two and nine times. The V call is TRBV4-3, the J call TRBJ2-6; tentatively, D is TRBD1 (5 bases). This CDR3 spans 16 amino acids. V lost 3 bases, J lost 4 bases, and 13 bases lay in between. The germline gives CDR1 LGHNA, CDR2 YSLEER. CDR3 bases: TGCGCCAGCAGCCACTCTCCAGGGTCCGGGGCCAACGTCCTGACTTTC. Protein: CASSHSPGSGANVLTF.